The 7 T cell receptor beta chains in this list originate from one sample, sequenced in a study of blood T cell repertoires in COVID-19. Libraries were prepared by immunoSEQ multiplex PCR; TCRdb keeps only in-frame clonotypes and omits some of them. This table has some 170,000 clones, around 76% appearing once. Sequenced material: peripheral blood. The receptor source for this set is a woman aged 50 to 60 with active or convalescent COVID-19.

The CDR3: CASSSGTLPNSPLHF. The CDR3, as DNA: TGTGCCAGCAGTTCCGGGACACTCCCTAATTCACCCCTCCACTTT. The genes are TRBV6-5 and TRBJ1-6; a weak D match, TRBD1 (6 bases). Trimming pared 4 bases from V and 6 bases from J, leaving 13 bases between. Germline-derived CDR1 and CDR2 are MNHEY and SVGAGI. CDR3 length: 15 amino acids.

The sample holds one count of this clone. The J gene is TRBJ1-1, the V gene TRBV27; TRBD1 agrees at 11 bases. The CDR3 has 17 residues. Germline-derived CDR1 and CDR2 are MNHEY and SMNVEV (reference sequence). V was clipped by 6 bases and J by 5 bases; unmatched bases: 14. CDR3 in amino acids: CASSIGTGGNLGTEAFF. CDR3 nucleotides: TGTGCCAGCAGCATCGGGACAGGGGGGAATCTCGGGACTGAAGCTTTCTTT.

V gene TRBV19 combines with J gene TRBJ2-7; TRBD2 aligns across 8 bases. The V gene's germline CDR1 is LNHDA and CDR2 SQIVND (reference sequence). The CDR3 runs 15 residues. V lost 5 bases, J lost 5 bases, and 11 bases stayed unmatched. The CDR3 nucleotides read TGTGCCAGTAGTGCCTCCGGGACTAGGGGTGACGAGCAGTACTTC. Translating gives CASSASGTRGDEQYF.

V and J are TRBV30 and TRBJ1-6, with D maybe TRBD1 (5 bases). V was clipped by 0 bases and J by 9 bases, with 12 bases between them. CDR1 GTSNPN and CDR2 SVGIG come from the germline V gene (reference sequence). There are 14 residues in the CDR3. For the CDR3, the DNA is TGTGCCTGGAGTGTAGCAGGGAACATTTCACCCCTCCACTTT. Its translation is CAWSVAGNISPLHF.

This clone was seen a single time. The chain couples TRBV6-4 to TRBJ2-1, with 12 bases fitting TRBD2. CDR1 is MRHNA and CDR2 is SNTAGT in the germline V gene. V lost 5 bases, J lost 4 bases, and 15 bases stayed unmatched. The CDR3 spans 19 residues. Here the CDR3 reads CASSLWGTSGSGGYNEQFF. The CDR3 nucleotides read TGTGCCAGCAGTCTCTGGGGGACTAGCGGGTCCGGAGGGTACAATGAGCAGTTCTTC.

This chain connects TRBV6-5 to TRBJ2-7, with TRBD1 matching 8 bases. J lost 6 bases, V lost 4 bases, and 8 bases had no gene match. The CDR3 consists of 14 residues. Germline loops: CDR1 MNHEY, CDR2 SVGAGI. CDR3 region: CASSFGQGASEQYF. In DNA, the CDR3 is TGTGCCAGCAGTTTCGGCCAGGGGGCCTCCGAGCAGTACTTC.

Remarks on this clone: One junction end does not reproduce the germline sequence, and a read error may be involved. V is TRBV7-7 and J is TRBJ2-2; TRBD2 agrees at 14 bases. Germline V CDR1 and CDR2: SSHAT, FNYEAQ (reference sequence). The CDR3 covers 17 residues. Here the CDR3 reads CASSWGLAGDDTGELFF. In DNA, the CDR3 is TGTGCTAGCAGCTGGGGACTAGCGGGGGACGACACCGGGGAGCTGTTTTTT.